The 15 T cell receptor beta chains below all came from one sample that was sequenced in a study of OX40 agonist ivuxolimab in advanced cancers. Sequencing used immunoSEQ multiplex PCR; TCRdb keeps in-frame clones, though not all of them. The repertoire consists of some 74,000 clones, with approximately 88% occurring once and the leading ten covering under 1%. The starting material was CD4+ or CD8+ T cells sorted from blood, obtained in a trial of the OX40 agonist ivuxolimab. All receptors come from an adult with an advanced solid tumor such as melanoma, head and neck, liver or kidney cancer.

CDR3 DNA sequence: TGTGCCAGCTCACCGGGACAGGGCGGGGAGGAGCAGTACTTC. It translates to CASSPGQGGEEQYF. The chain has TRBV18 and TRBJ2-7, with 9 nucleotides matching TRBD1. Germline trimming cut 3 bases from V and 7 bases from J; bases unmatched to any gene: 7. Per germline, CDR1 KGHSH and CDR2 LQKENI. CDR3 size: 14 residues.

This chain connects TRBV28 to TRBJ2-1; TRBD1 matches at 10 bases. This CDR3 is built from 13 residues. J was trimmed by 4 bases and V by 11 bases; bases with no gene match: 5. Germline V gene data show CDR1 as MDHEN and CDR2 as SYDVKM. CDR3 DNA: TGTGCCCATAGGACAGGGGGGTACAATGAGCAGTTCTTC. It is translated as CAHRTGGYNEQFF. Complete variable domain (other parts from reference TRBV28 and TRBJ2-1): DVKVTQSSRYLVKRTGEKVFLECVQDMDHENMFWYRQDPGLGLRLIYFSYDVKMKEKGDIPEGYSVSREKKERFSLILESASTNQTSMYLCAHRTGGYNEQFFGPGTRLTVL.

The rearrangement links TRBV2 to TRBJ2-1, with unresolved D. The germline V gene encodes CDR1 SNHLY and CDR2 FYNNEI. This CDR3 region has 12 residues. V shed 4 bases and J shed 13 bases, with 14 bases lying between them. The CDR3 DNA reads TGTGCCAGCAGTGGTGCCGATTTACAACAGTTCTTC. Translating it yields CASSGADLQQFF. Using reference TRBV2 and TRBJ2-1 for the parts outside the CDR3, the full variable domain is EPEVTQTPSHQVTQMGQEVILRCVPISNHLYFYWYRQILGQKVEFLVSFYNNEISEKSEIFDDQFSVERPDGSNFTLKIRSTKLEDSAMYFCASSGADLQQFFGPGTRLTVL.

V and J are TRBV19 and TRBJ1-2; perhaps TRBD1 as D (5 bases). V was trimmed by 5 bases and J by 0 bases, leaving 10 bases between them. CDR3 length: 14 residues. The V gene's germline CDR1 is LNHDA and CDR2 SQIVND (reference sequence). The CDR3 DNA reads TGTGCCAGTAGTTTACGGGACTCTAACTATGGCTACACCTTC. This codes for CASSLRDSNYGYTF.

In this sample, this clone turned up a few times. The V and J genes are TRBV7-6 and TRBJ2-5; the D gene could be TRBD1 or TRBD2 (5 bases each). Germline CDR1 is SGHVS and CDR2 is FNYEAQ. This CDR3 has 15 amino acids. V was shortened by 1 base and J by 5 bases, with 14 bases between the two germline ends. In DNA form, the CDR3 reads TGTGCCAGCAGCTTAGGGGGGAGCCGGACGGAGACCCAGTACTTC. It yields the protein CASSLGGSRTETQYF.

The genes are TRBV7-3 and TRBJ2-7, with 9 bases lining up with TRBD2. Germline CDR1 is SGHTA and CDR2 is FQGTGA. The CDR3 is made up of 15 amino acids. The junction had 0 bases not matched to a gene; V was cut back by 0 bases and J by 0 bases. The CDR3 sequence is CASSLTSGSSYEQYF. The DNA of the CDR3 is TGTGCCAGCAGCTTAACTAGCGGGAGCTCCTACGAGCAGTACTTC. Variable domain in full (rest from reference TRBV7-3 and TRBJ2-7): GAGVSQTPSNKVTEKGKYVELRCDPISGHTALYWYRQSLGQGPEFLIYFQGTGAADDSGLPNDRFFAVRPEGSVSTLKIQRTERGDSAVYLCASSLTSGSSYEQYFGPGTRLTVT.

The rearrangement uses TRBV7-2 and TRBJ1-5, with D maybe TRBD1 (5 bases). The CDR3 length is 14 residues. Germline values: CDR1 SGHTA, CDR2 FQGNSA. V was trimmed by 3 bases and J by 7 bases, leaving 13 bases between them. The CDR3 sequence is CASSLVREGQPQHF. In DNA, the CDR3 is TGTGCCAGCAGCTTGGTCAGGGAGGGCCAGCCCCAGCATTTT.

The J gene is TRBJ1-2, the V gene TRBV28; D is undetermined. The CDR3 totals 13 residues. V was shortened by 6 bases and J by 4 bases, with 12 bases between the two germline ends. Germline V CDR1 and CDR2: MDHEN, SYDVKM. The DNA of the CDR3 is TGTGCCAGCAGGATCGGGAACGTCTATGGCTACACCTTC. Its protein product is CASRIGNVYGYTF.

V usage is TRBV10-1 and J usage is TRBJ2-7; TRBD1 agrees at 7 bases. This CDR3 region has 23 residues. Germline CDR1 reads WNHNN; CDR2 reads SYGVQD (reference sequence). Trimming cost V 0 bases and J 3 bases; bases outside gene matches: 29. CDR3 nucleotide sequence: TGCGCCAGCAGTGAGTCGGACTGGGGTGACAGGGTAAAGCGCCGATGCCTCTTCTACGAGCAGTACTTC. This codes for CASSESDWGDRVKRRCLFYEQYF.

This clone was recorded only once. The V gene is TRBV29-1, the J gene TRBJ2-3, with D tentatively TRBD1 (5 bases). Germline V gene sequence: CDR1 SQVTM, CDR2 ANQGSEA. The CDR3 is 13 amino acids. Trimming shortened V by 6 bases and J by 8 bases, and 18 bases separated the two germline ends. CDR3 nucleotides: TGCAGCGTCCATGGGCAGGGTGTGGGTACGCAGTATTTT. Protein sequence: CSVHGQGVGTQYF.

V usage is TRBV11-2 and J usage is TRBJ2-1, with 12 bases fitting TRBD2. Germline V CDR1 and CDR2: SGHAT, FQNNGV. The CDR3 covers 19 residues. Trimming at V came to 5 bases and at J to 9 bases, leaving 20 bases not matched to a gene. CDR3 bases: TGTGCCAGCAGCCGGAGAAACCCTCGGACTAGCGGGATGGGCGGTGAGCAGTTCTTC. This encodes CASSRRNPRTSGMGGEQFF. Full variable domain (rest looked up from reference TRBV11-2 and TRBJ2-1): EAGVAQSPRYKIIEKRQSVAFWCNPISGHATLYWYQQILGQGPKLLIQFQNNGVVDDSQLPKDRFSAERLKGVDSTLKIQPAKLEDSAVYLCASSRRNPRTSGMGGEQFFGPGTRLTVL.

The chain carries TRBV28 and TRBJ1-1; a weak D match, TRBD1 (6 bases). This CDR3 contains 14 residues. V lost 6 bases and J 4 bases, leaving 15 bases between the germline ends. Germline lookup yields CDR1 MDHEN and CDR2 SYDVKM. CDR3 loop: CASRSRGGSTEAFF. The CDR3, as DNA: TGTGCCAGCAGATCCAGGGGAGGAAGCACTGAAGCTTTCTTT. Complete variable domain (other parts from reference TRBV28 and TRBJ1-1): DVKVTQSSRYLVKRTGEKVFLECVQDMDHENMFWYRQDPGLGLRLIYFSYDVKMKEKGDIPEGYSVSREKKERFSLILESASTNQTSMYLCASRSRGGSTEAFFGQGTRLTVV.

The CDR3: CASDRARDTNYEQYF. Here the CDR3 DNA reads TGTGCCAGCGACCGGGCTAGGGACACGAATTACGAGCAGTACTTC. The V gene is TRBV21-1, the J gene TRBJ2-7; the DNA was not used to check the table's D call, TRBD1. TRBV21-1 is noted as a pseudogene. The CDR3 covers 15 residues.

The chain links TRBV5-1 to TRBJ2-1; 9 bases match TRBD1. V shed 4 bases and J 7 bases; nucleotides not matched to a gene: 24. The CDR3 covers 20 residues. Germline CDR1 is SGHRS and CDR2 is YFSETQ. CDR3 in amino acids: CASSNTGGWGTSRFTNEQFF. For the CDR3, the DNA is TGCGCCAGCAGCAATACAGGGGGCTGGGGTACTAGCCGTTTCACAAATGAGCAGTTCTTC.

The chain is built from TRBV5-1 and TRBJ2-3, with 14 bases that match TRBD2. Trimming took 2 bases from V and 0 from J; bases not matched to a gene: 8. Germline assignment: CDR1 SGHRS and CDR2 YFSETQ. The CDR3 sequence is 19 residues long. The chain's CDR3 is CASSLGLAGGRISTDTQYF. As DNA, the CDR3 is TGCGCCAGCAGCTTAGGACTAGCGGGAGGTCGGATTAGCACAGATACGCAGTATTTT. Full variable domain (rest looked up from reference TRBV5-1 and TRBJ2-3): KAGVTQTPRYLIKTRGQQVTLSCSPISGHRSVSWYQQTPGQGLQFLFEYFSETQRNKGNFPGRFSGRQFSNSRSEMNVSTLELGDSALYLCASSLGLAGGRISTDTQYFGPGTRLTVL.